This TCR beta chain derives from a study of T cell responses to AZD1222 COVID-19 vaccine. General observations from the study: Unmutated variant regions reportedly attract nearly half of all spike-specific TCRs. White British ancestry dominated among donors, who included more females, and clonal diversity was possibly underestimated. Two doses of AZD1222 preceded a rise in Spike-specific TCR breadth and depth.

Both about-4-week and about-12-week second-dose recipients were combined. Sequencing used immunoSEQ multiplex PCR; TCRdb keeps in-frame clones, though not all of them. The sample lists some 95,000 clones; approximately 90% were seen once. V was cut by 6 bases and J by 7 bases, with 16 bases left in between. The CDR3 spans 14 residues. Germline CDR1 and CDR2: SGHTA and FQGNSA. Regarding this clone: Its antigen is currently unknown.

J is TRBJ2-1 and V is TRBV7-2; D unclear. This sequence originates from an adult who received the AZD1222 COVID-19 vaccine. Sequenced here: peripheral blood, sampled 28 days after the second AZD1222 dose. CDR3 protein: CASRPGWERNEQFF. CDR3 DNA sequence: TGTGCCAGCAGACCTGGGTGGGAAAGGAATGAGCAGTTCTTC.